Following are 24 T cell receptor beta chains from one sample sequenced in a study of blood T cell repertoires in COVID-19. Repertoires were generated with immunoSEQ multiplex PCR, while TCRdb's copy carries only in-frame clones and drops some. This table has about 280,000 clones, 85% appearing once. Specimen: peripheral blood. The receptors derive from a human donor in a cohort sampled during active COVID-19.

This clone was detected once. This CDR3 is CAAKLLKLAKPYNEQFF. The CDR3 DNA reads TGTGCCGCAAAGCTCCTTAAACTAGCGAAACCTTACAATGAGCAGTTCTTC. This chain uses TRBV21-1 with TRBJ2-1; no check of the table's D call, TRBD2, against the DNA was made. TRBV21-1 is described as a pseudogene. The CDR3 has 17 residues.

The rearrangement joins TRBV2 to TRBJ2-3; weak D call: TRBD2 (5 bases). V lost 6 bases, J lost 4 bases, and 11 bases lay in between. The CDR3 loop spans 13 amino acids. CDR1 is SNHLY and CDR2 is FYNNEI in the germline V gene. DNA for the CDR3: TGTGCCAGCAGGAGTAGCGTTCCAGATACGCAGTATTTT. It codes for CASRSSVPDTQYF.

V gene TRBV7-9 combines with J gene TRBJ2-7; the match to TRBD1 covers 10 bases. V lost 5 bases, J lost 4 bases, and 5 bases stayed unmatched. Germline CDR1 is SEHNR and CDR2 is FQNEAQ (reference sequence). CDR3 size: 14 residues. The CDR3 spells CASSHGTGEYEQYF. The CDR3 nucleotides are TGTGCCAGCAGCCACGGGACAGGGGAATACGAGCAGTACTTC.

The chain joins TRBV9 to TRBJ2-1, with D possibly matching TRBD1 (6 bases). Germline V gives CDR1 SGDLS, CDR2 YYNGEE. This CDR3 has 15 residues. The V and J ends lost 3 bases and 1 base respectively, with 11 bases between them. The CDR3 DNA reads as TGTGCCAGCAGCGAAGGGGGTGGGTCCTACAATGAGCAGTTCTTC. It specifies CASSEGGGSYNEQFF.

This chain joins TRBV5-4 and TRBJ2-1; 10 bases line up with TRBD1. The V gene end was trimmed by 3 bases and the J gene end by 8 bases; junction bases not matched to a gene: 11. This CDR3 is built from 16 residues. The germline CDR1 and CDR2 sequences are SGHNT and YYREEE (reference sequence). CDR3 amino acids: CASSYGPGTGVDEQFF. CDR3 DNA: TGTGCCAGCAGCTACGGACCCGGGACAGGGGTCGATGAGCAGTTCTTC.

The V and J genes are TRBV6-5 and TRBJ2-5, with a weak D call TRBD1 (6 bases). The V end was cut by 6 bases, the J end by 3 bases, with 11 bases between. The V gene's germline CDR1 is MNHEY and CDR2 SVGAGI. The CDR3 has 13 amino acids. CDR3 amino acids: CASRGTSKETQYF. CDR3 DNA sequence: TGTGCCAGCAGGGGGACAAGTAAAGAGACCCAGTACTTC.

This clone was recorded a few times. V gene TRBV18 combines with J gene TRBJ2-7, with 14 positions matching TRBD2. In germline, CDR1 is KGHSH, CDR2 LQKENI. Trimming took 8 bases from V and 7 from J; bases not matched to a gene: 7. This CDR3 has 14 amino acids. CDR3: CASHGTSGSLEQYF. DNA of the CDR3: TGTGCCAGCCACGGGACTAGCGGGAGTCTAGAGCAGTACTTC.

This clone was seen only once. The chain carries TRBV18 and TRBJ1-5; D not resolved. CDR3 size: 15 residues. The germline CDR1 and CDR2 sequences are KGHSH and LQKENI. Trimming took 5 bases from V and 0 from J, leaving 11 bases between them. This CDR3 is CASSAGSISNQPQHF. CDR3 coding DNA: TGTGCCAGCTCAGCGGGGAGTATTAGCAATCAGCCCCAGCATTTT.

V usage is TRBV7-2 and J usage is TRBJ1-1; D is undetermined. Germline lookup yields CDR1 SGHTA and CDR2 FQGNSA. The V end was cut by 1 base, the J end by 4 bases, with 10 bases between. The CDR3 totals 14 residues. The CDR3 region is CASSLGGPGTEAFF. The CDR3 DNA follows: TGTGCCAGCAGCTTAGGCGGGCCCGGCACTGAAGCTTTCTTT. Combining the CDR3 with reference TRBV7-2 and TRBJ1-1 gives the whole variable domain GAGVSQSPSNKVTEKGKDVELRCDPISGHTALYWYRQSLGQGLEFLIYFQGNSAPDKSGLPSDRFSAERTGGSVSTLTIQRTQQEDSAVYLCASSLGGPGTEAFFGQGTRLTVV.

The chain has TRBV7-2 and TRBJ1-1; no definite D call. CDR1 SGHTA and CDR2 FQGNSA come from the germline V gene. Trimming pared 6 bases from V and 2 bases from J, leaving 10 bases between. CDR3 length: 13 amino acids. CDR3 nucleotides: TGTGCCAGCAGGTTCGGGGAAAACACTGAAGCTTTCTTT. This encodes CASRFGENTEAFF.

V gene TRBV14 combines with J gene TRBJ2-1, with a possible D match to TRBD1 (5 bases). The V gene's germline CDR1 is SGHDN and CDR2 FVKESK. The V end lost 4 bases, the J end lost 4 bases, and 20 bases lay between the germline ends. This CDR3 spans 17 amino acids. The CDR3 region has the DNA TGTGCCAGCAGCCGGGGTCAAGGGGCCCGAATTTACAATGAGCAGTTCTTC. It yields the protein CASSRGQGARIYNEQFF.

The CDR3 is CATSDTRDSNSYEQYF. In DNA form, the CDR3 reads TGTGCCACCAGTGATACGCGGGACTCCAATTCCTACGAGCAGTACTTC. V gene TRBV24-1 combines with J gene TRBJ2-7; a possible D gene is TRBD2 (6 bases). This CDR3 contains 16 residues. V shed 3 bases and J shed 1 base, with 15 bases lying between them. Germline V gene sequence: CDR1 KGHDR, CDR2 SFDVKD.

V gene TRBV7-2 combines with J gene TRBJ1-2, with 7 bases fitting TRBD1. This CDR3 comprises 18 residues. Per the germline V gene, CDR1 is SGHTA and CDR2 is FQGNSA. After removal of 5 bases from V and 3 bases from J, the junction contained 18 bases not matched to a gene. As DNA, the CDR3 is TGTGCCAGCAGCCCCGACCACTACTCGGGACAGCAATACTATGGCTACACCTTC. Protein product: CASSPDHYSGQQYYGYTF. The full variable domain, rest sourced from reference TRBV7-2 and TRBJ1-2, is GAGVSQSPSNKVTEKGKDVELRCDPISGHTALYWYRQSLGQGLEFLIYFQGNSAPDKSGLPSDRFSAERTGGSVSTLTIQRTQQEDSAVYLCASSPDHYSGQQYYGYTFGSGTRLTVV.

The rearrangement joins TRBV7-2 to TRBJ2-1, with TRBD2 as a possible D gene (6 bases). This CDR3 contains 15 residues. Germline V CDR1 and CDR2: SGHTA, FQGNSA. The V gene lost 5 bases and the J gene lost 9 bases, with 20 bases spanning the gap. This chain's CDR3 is CASSPSPGGDGEQFF. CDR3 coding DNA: TGTGCCAGCAGCCCTAGTCCAGGCGGGGATGGTGAGCAGTTCTTC.

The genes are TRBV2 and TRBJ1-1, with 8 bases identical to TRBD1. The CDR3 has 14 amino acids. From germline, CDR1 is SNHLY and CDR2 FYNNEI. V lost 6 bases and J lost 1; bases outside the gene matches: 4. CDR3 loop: CASRKDRENTEAFF. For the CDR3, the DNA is TGTGCCAGCAGAAAGGACAGGGAGAACACTGAAGCTTTCTTT.

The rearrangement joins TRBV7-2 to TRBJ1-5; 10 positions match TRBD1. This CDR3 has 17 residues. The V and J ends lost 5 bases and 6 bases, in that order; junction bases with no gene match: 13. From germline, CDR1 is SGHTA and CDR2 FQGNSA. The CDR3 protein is CASSPGQGPGWGQPQHF. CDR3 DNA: TGTGCCAGCAGCCCGGGACAGGGGCCTGGATGGGGTCAGCCCCAGCATTTT.

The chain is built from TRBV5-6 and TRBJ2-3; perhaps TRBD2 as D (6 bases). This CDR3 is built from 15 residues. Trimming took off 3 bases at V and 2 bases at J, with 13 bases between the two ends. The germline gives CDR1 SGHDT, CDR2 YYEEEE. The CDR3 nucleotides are TGTGCCAGCAGCTACTCCCGGGACTTCACAGATACGCAGTATTTT. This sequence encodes CASSYSRDFTDTQYF.

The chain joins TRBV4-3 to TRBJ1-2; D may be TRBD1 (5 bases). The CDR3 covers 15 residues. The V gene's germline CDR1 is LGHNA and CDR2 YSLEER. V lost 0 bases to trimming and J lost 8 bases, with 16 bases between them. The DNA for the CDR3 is TGCGCCAGCAGCCAAGAATCACTTACCAACAGGGGCTACACCTTC. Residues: CASSQESLTNRGYTF.

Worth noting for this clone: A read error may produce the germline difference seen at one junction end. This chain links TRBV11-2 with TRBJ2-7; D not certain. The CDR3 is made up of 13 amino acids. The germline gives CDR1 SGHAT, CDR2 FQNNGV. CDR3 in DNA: TGTGCCAGCAGCTTAGGACTGATTTACGGGCAGTACTTC. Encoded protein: CASSLGLIYGQYF. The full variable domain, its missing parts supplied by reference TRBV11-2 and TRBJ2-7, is EAGVAQSPRYKIIEKRQSVAFWCNPISGHATLYWYQQILGQGPKLLIQFQNNGVVDDSQLPKDRFSAERLKGVDSTLKIQPAKLEDSAVYLCASSLGLIYGQYFGPGTRLTVT.

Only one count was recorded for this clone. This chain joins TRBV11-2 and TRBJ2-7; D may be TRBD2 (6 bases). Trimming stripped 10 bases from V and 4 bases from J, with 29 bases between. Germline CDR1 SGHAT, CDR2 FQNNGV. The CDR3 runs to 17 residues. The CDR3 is CANSPPIKTSQWYEQYF. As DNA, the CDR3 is TGTGCCAACTCCCCACCCATAAAAACTAGCCAATGGTACGAGCAGTACTTC.

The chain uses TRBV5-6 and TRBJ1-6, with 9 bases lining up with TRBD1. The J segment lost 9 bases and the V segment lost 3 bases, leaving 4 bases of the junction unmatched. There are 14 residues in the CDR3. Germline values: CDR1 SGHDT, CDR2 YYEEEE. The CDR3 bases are TGTGCCAGCAGCTCCGACAGGGGGAGTTCACCCCTCCACTTT. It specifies CASSSDRGSSPLHF.

The CDR3 here is CASSYSSGVGLETQYF. The CDR3 region has the DNA TGTGCCAGCAGTTACTCTTCGGGAGTAGGGCTGGAGACCCAGTACTTC. This chain uses TRBV6-5 with TRBJ2-5, with a weak D call TRBD2 (6 bases). Germline-derived CDR1 and CDR2 are MNHEY and SVGAGI. The germline V and J ends were trimmed by 0 bases and 5 bases, with 16 bases remaining between them. There are 16 residues in the CDR3.

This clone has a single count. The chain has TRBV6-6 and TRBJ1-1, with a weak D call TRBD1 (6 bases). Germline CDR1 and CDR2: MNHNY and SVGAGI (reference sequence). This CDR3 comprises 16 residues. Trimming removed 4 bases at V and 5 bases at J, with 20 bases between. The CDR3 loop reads CASSWDQGNVPTEAFF. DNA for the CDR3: TGTGCCAGCAGTTGGGACCAGGGGAACGTCCCAACTGAAGCTTTCTTT.

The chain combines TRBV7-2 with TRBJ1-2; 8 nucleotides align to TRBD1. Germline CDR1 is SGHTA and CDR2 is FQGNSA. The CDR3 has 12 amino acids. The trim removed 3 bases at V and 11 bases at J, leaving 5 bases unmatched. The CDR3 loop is CASSLDRAGYTF. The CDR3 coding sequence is TGTGCCAGCAGCTTGGACAGGGCCGGATACACCTTC.